What follows are 23 T cell receptor beta chains derived from one specimen sequenced in a study of beta chain features in type 1 diabetes. As every portion of the isolated RNA was reverse transcribed, the sequencing read expressed TCRB transcripts. Sequencing used immunoSEQ multiplex PCR; TCRdb keeps in-frame clones, though not all of them. This sample carries about 350,000 clones, 15% to 20% of them seen once, and the ten largest clones take 0.044%. The sample was naive CD4+ T cells from blood. These receptors were taken from a woman aged 18-29 years in good health.

The chain recombines TRBV7-2 with TRBJ2-3; D gene unclear. Germline V lookup: CDR1 SGHTA, CDR2 FQGNSA. V lost 5 bases to trimming and J lost 2 bases, with 8 bases between them. This CDR3 has 13 amino acids. The CDR3 protein is CASSVANTDTQYF. CDR3 DNA: TGTGCCAGCAGCGTCGCGAACACAGATACGCAGTATTTT. The full variable domain, completed using reference TRBV7-2 and TRBJ2-3, is GAGVSQSPSNKVTEKGKDVELRCDPISGHTALYWYRQSLGQGLEFLIYFQGNSAPDKSGLPSDRFSAERTGGSVSTLTIQRTQQEDSAVYLCASSVANTDTQYFGPGTRLTVL.

This clone was detected only a few times. The chain combines TRBV6-1 with TRBJ2-1, with 7 bases that match TRBD1. Germline-derived CDR1 and CDR2 are MNHNS and SASEGT. The trim removed 5 bases at V and 10 bases at J, leaving 8 bases unmatched. The CDR3 is made up of 13 amino acids. CDR3 protein: CASSLTGVEEQFF. The CDR3 DNA reads TGTGCCAGCAGTCTTACAGGGGTTGAGGAGCAGTTCTTC.

The V gene is TRBV18, the J gene TRBJ2-1; 8 nucleotides agree with TRBD1. Germline loops: CDR1 KGHSH, CDR2 LQKENI. The CDR3 consists of 16 residues. V was pared by 0 bases and J by 4 bases, with 5 bases of the junction left unmatched. This CDR3 is CASSPPTGDVYNEQFF. The CDR3 DNA is TGTGCCAGCTCACCACCGACAGGGGATGTTTACAATGAGCAGTTCTTC.

This rearrangement joins TRBV7-9 to TRBJ2-3, with D unclear. There are 13 residues in the CDR3. The V and J ends lost 5 bases and 1 base respectively, with 7 bases between them. Germline V lookup: CDR1 SEHNR, CDR2 FQNEAQ (reference sequence). In DNA form, the CDR3 reads TGTGCCAGCAGCCCAACAGGCACAGATACGCAGTATTTT. Translation gives CASSPTGTDTQYF. The full variable domain, in which reference TRBV7-9 and TRBJ2-3 provide the parts outside the CDR3, is DTGVSQNPRHKITKRGQNVTFRCDPISEHNRLYWYRQTLGQGPEFLTYFQNEAQLEKSRLLSDRFSAERPKGSFSTLEIQRTEQGDSAMYLCASSPTGTDTQYFGPGTRLTVL.

This clone was counted between two and nine times. This chain uses TRBV5-1 with TRBJ2-2; 13 nucleotides align to TRBD2. There are 18 residues in the CDR3. V was clipped by 2 bases and J by 0 bases; unmatched bases: 4. Germline V gene lookup returns CDR1 SGHRS and CDR2 YFSETQ. CDR3 loop: CASSFIGLAGANTGELFF. Written as DNA, the CDR3 is TGCGCCAGCAGCTTTATTGGACTAGCGGGGGCGAACACCGGGGAGCTGTTTTTT.

This clone was observed a few times. This chain links TRBV14 with TRBJ1-6; perhaps TRBD1 as D (6 bases). This CDR3 spans 13 amino acids. The germline V gene encodes CDR1 SGHDN and CDR2 FVKESK. V shed 5 bases and J shed 7 bases, with 9 bases lying between them. Written as DNA, the CDR3 is TGTGCCAGCAGCGGGGGACAAAATTCACCCCTCCACTTT. It codes for CASSGGQNSPLHF. Based on the CDR3 plus reference TRBV14 and TRBJ1-6, the full variable domain is EAGVTQFPSHSVIEKGQTVTLRCDPISGHDNLYWYRRVMGKEIKFLLHFVKESKQDESGMPNNRFLAERTGGTYSTLKVQPAELEDSGVYFCASSGGQNSPLHFGNGTRLTVT.

A few counts support this clone. The chain uses TRBV6-1 and TRBJ1-5; D is undetermined. CDR3 length: 13 amino acids. Trimming took off 4 bases at V and 5 bases at J, with 9 bases between the two ends. From germline, CDR1 is MNHNS and CDR2 SASEGT. The DNA for the CDR3 is TGTGCCAGCAGTGTTAGCCCCCATCAGCCCCAGCATTTT. It specifies CASSVSPHQPQHF.

This sequence joins TRBV4-2 and TRBJ2-7, with TRBD2 identical over 7 bases. This CDR3 has 17 amino acids. Germline V gives CDR1 LGHNA, CDR2 YNFKEQ. V trimming: 0 bases; J trimming: 2 bases; junction bases outside the gene matches: 10. The CDR3 DNA reads TGTGCCAGCAGCCAAGAGGTGCCTAGCGGTATCACCTACGAGCAGTACTTC. Its translation: CASSQEVPSGITYEQYF.

V gene TRBV27 combines with J gene TRBJ2-2, with a weak D call TRBD1 (6 bases). The germline V gene encodes CDR1 MNHEY and CDR2 SMNVEV (reference sequence). Trimming pared 7 bases from V and 4 bases from J, leaving 16 bases between. This CDR3 spans 15 amino acids. The CDR3 here is CASTLSGVSTGELFF. As DNA, the CDR3 is TGTGCCAGCACCCTCTCAGGGGTGAGCACCGGGGAGCTGTTTTTT.

The J gene is TRBJ2-6, the V gene TRBV10-3, with 8 bases aligning to TRBD1. Trimming at V came to 3 bases and at J to 2 bases, leaving 9 bases not matched to a gene. Germline CDR1 is ENHRY and CDR2 is SYGVKD. The length of the CDR3 is 18 residues. This CDR3 is CAISDVQGVRTGANVLTF. In nucleotides, the CDR3 is TGTGCCATCAGTGATGTACAGGGGGTACGAACTGGGGCCAACGTCCTGACTTTC.

The rearrangement uses TRBV7-9 and TRBJ2-5; tentative D call: TRBD2 (5 bases). Germline CDR1 and CDR2: SEHNR and FQNEAQ (reference sequence). The V and J ends lost 2 bases and 5 bases respectively, with 18 bases between them. This CDR3 is built from 16 residues. The CDR3 DNA reads TGTGCCAGCAGCTTAATACTAGATATCACAAAGGAGACCCAGTACTTC. Encoded protein: CASSLILDITKETQYF.

In this sample, this clone turned up a few times. The chain has TRBV4-1 and TRBJ2-7; 7 nucleotides agree with TRBD2. Germline V gene data show CDR1 as MGHRA and CDR2 as YSYEKL. This CDR3 region has 14 residues. Trimming took 1 base from V and 3 from J; bases not matched to a gene: 3. The CDR3 DNA reads TGCGCCAGCAGCCAAGCGGGAGGCCGCTACGAGCAGTACTTC. As protein: CASSQAGGRYEQYF.

The chain couples TRBV30 to TRBJ1-3; unclear D gene. With 4 bases removed from V and 7 bases from J, the gap between germline ends came to 11 bases. Per the germline V gene, CDR1 is GTSNPN and CDR2 is SVGIG (reference sequence). The CDR3 loop spans 12 amino acids. CDR3 region: CAWNLGRNTIYF. The CDR3 nucleotides are TGTGCCTGGAACCTTGGCAGGAACACCATATATTTT.

There are a few counts of this clone. The V call is TRBV30, the J call TRBJ2-3; TRBD2 aligns across 10 bases. The CDR3 consists of 14 residues. Germline V CDR1 and CDR2: GTSNPN, SVGIG (reference sequence). After removal of 5 bases from V and 2 bases from J, the junction contained 4 bases not matched to a gene. The CDR3 DNA reads as TGTGCCTGGGTAGCGGGGGGATTCACAGATACGCAGTATTTT. It translates to CAWVAGGFTDTQYF.

This clone was recorded a few times. J is TRBJ1-5 and V is TRBV28; 8 bases align to TRBD1. This CDR3 contains 16 residues. The J segment lost 0 bases and the V segment lost 6 bases, leaving 7 bases of the junction unmatched. Per germline, CDR1 MDHEN and CDR2 SYDVKM. In DNA, the CDR3 is TGTGCCAGCAGATCAGGGGGCGGGTATAGCAATCAGCCCCAGCATTTT. It is translated as CASRSGGGYSNQPQHF.

This clone showed up just a few times. The V gene is TRBV11-1, the J gene TRBJ2-1, with a weak D call TRBD2 (6 bases). This CDR3 has 18 amino acids. Germline V gene sequence: CDR1 SGHAT, CDR2 FQDESV (reference sequence). The V end lost 2 bases, the J end lost 6 bases, and 23 bases lay between the germline ends. The CDR3 sequence is CASSLIGPGLGWVNEQFF. The CDR3 DNA reads TGTGCCAGCAGCTTAATTGGCCCGGGACTGGGGTGGGTCAATGAGCAGTTCTTC.

This rearrangement joins TRBV14 to TRBJ2-7; D not certain. The germline V gene has CDR1 SGHDN and CDR2 FVKESK. Deletions cut 10 bases from V and 4 bases from J, with 17 bases between. This CDR3 comprises 13 residues. The CDR3 sequence: CATPKEVEYEQYF. The CDR3 nucleotides are TGTGCCACCCCAAAAGAGGTGGAGTACGAGCAGTACTTC.

The chain uses TRBV5-1 and TRBJ2-7; 7 bases are shared with TRBD2. V was clipped by 0 bases and J by 7 bases; unmatched bases: 10. The CDR3 has 15 residues. Germline-derived CDR1 and CDR2 are SGHRS and YFSETQ. The CDR3 here is CASSLGDYLFREQYF. The CDR3 DNA reads as TGCGCCAGCAGCTTGGGGGACTACTTGTTTCGGGAGCAGTACTTC.

The chain has TRBV6-5 and TRBJ1-6; D is unresolved. CDR1 is MNHEY, CDR2 SVGAGI, per germline. Trimming pared 4 bases from V and 5 bases from J, leaving 3 bases between. There are 12 residues in the CDR3. The CDR3 nucleotides read TGTGCCAGCAGTTTTAATAATTCACCCCTCCACTTT. This gives the protein CASSFNNSPLHF.

This clone turned up a few times. The V and J genes are TRBV4-2 and TRBJ2-2, with a possible D match to TRBD2 (5 bases). CDR1 is LGHNA, CDR2 YNFKEQ, per germline. V was shortened by 0 bases and J by 6 bases, with 17 bases between the two germline ends. This CDR3 is built from 17 residues. DNA of the CDR3: TGTGCCAGCAGCCAAGAACGGAGTAGGGCTAGCTCCGGGGAGCTGTTTTTT. Amino acids: CASSQERSRASSGELFF.

This clone was found a few times. The chain recombines TRBV10-3 with TRBJ2-1; 16 bases map to TRBD2. V lost 11 bases, J lost 5 bases, and 6 bases stayed unmatched. Germline CDR1 and CDR2: ENHRY and SYGVKD. This CDR3 has 15 amino acids. CDR3 amino acids: CAHGTSGRADNEQFF. In DNA form, the CDR3 reads TGTGCCCACGGGACTAGCGGGAGGGCTGACAATGAGCAGTTCTTC.

The V gene is TRBV10-3, the J gene TRBJ2-1; 13 nucleotides match TRBD2. CDR1 is ENHRY and CDR2 is SYGVKD in the germline V gene. Trimming at V came to 10 bases and at J to 0 bases, leaving 3 bases not matched to a gene. The CDR3 spans 15 residues. DNA for the CDR3: TGTGCCACAGGACTAGCGGGAGCCTCCTACAATGAGCAGTTCTTC. Translated, it gives CATGLAGASYNEQFF.

In this sample, this clone turned up a few times. This sequence joins TRBV7-2 and TRBJ2-7; TRBD2 matches 14 bases. The CDR3 totals 17 residues. Germline CDR1 SGHTA, CDR2 FQGNSA. Trimming at V came to 1 base and at J to 7 bases, leaving 9 bases not matched to a gene. This CDR3 is CASSLGTSGGFRGEQYF. CDR3 DNA sequence: TGTGCCAGCAGCTTAGGGACTAGCGGGGGGTTCCGCGGGGAGCAGTACTTC.